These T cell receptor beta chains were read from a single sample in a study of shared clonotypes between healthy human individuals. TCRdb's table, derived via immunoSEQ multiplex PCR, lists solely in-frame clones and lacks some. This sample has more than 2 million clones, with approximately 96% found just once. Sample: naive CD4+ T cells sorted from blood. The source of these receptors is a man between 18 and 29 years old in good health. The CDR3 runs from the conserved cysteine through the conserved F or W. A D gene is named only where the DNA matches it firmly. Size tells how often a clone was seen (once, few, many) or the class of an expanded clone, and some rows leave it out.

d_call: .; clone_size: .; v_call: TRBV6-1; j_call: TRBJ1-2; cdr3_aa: CASSADLYGYTF; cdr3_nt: TGTGCCAGCAGCGCAGATTTATATGGCTACACCTTC
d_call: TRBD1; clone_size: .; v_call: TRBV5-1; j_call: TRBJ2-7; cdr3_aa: CASMGDRSSYEQYF; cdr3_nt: TGCGCCAGCATGGGGGACAGGAGCTCCTACGAGCAGTACTTC
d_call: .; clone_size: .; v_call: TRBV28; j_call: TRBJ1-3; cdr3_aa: CASRGLGNTIYF; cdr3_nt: TGTGCCAGCAGGGGCCTAGGGAACACCATATATTTT
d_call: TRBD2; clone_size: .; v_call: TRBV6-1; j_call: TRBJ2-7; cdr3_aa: CASTNLAGQSYEQYF; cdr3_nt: TGTGCCAGCACCAATCTAGCGGGGCAATCCTACGAGCAGTACTTC
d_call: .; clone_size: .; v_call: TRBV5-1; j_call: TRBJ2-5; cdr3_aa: CASSLGFGSPETQYF; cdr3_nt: TGCGCCAGCAGCTTGGGGTTTGGTTCGCCCGAGACCCAGTACTTC
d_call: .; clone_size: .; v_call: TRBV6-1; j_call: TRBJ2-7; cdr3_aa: CASSEAGQEQARWGRNEQYF; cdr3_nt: TGTGCCAGCAGTGAAGCGGGCCAGGAGCAAGCTCGATGGGGCCGGAACGAGCAGTACTTC
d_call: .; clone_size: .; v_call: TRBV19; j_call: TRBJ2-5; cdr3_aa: CASSIVPGSETQYF; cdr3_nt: TGTGCCAGTAGTATAGTTCCGGGTTCCGAGACCCAGTACTTC
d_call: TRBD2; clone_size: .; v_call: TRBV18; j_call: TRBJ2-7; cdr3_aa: CASSPPGLAGAYEQYF; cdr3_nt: TGTGCCAGCTCACCACCGGGACTAGCGGGAGCGTACGAGCAGTACTTC
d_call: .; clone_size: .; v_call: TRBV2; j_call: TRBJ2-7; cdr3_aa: CASSEKGRDKNYEQYF; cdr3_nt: TGTGCCAGCAGTGAGAAAGGCCGGGACAAGAACTACGAGCAGTACTTC
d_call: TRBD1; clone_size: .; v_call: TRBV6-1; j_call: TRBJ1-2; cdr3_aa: CASVYRGRVHYGYTF; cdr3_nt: TGTGCCAGTGTGTACAGGGGGCGGGTACACTATGGCTACACCTTC
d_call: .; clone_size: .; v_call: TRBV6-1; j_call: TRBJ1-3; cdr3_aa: CATGEGNTIYF; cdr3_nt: TGTGCCACCGGAGAGGGAAACACCATATATTTT
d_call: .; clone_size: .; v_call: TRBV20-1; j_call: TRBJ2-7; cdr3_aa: CSARFSGEQYF; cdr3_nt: TGCAGTGCTAGATTCAGTGGCGAGCAGTACTTC
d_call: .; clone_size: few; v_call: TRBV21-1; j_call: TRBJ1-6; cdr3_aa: CASSKTPDSPLHF; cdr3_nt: TGTGCCAGCAGCAAAACCCCGGATTCACCCCTCCACTTT
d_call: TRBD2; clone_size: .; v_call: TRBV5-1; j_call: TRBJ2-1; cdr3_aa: CASSLSLAVPYNEQFF; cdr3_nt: TGCGCCAGCAGCTTAAGTCTAGCGGTACCTTACAATGAGCAGTTCTTC
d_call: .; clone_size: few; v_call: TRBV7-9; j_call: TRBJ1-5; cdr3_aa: CASSLTQGPQHF; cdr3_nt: TGTGCCAGCAGCCTTACCCAAGGGCCCCAGCATTTT
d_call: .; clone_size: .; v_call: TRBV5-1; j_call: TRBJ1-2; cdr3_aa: CASQTEANYGYTF; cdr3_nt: TGCGCCAGCCAGACAGAAGCTAACTATGGCTACACCTTC
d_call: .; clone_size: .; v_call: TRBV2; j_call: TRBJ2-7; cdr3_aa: CASSDRGFSNEQYF; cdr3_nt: TGTGCCAGCAGTGACCGGGGTTTTTCGAACGAGCAGTACTTC
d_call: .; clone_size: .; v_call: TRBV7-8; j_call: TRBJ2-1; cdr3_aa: CASSLEATSLSYNEQFF; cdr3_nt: TGTGCCAGCAGCTTAGAAGCGACCTCCCTCTCCTACAATGAGCAGTTCTTC
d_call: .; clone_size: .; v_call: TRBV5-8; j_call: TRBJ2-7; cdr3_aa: CASGWDRSLEQYF; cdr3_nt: TGTGCCAGCGGATGGGACCGATCTTTAGAGCAGTACTTC
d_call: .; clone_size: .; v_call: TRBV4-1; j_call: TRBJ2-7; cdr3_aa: CASSHPPLLSYEQYF; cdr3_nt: TGCGCCAGCAGCCATCCCCCTTTACTCTCCTACGAGCAGTACTTC
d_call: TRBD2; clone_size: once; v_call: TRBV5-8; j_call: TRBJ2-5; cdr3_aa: CASSLASGVETQYF; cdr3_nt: TGTGCCAGCAGCTTGGCTAGCGGGGTTGAGACCCAGTACTTC
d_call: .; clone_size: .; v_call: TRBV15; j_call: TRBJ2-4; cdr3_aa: CATSLPGQGLGTKNIQYF; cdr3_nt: TGTGCCACCAGCTTGCCGGGACAGGGACTAGGAACCAAAAACATTCAGTACTTC
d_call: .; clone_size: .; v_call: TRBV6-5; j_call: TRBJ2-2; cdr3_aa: CASSYSGPSTGELFF; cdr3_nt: TGTGCCAGCAGTTACTCCGGCCCCTCCACCGGGGAGCTGTTTTTT
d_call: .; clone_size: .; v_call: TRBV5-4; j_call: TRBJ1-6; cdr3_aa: CASSTGTDSPLHF; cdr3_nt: TGTGCCAGCAGTACGGGGACGGATTCACCCCTCCACTTT
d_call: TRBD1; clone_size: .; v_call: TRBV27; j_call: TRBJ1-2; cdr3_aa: CASSSGQGSYTF; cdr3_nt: TGTGCCAGCAGTTCCGGACAGGGAAGCTACACCTTC
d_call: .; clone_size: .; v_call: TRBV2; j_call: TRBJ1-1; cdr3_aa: CASRGENTEAFF; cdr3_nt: TGTGCCAGCAGGGGCGAAAACACTGAAGCTTTCTTT
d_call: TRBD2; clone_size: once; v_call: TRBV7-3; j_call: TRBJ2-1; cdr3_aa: CASSLTRLAGDNEQFF; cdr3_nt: TGTGCCAGCAGCTTAACCCGACTAGCGGGGGACAATGAGCAGTTCTTC
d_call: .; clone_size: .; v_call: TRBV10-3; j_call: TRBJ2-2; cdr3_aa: CAIMNTRNTGELFF; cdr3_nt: TGTGCCATCATGAACACCCGGAACACCGGGGAGCTGTTTTTT
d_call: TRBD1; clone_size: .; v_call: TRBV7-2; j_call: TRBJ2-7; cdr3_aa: CASSLRTGVGYEQYF; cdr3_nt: TGTGCCAGCAGCTTACGGACAGGGGTGGGCTACGAGCAGTACTTC
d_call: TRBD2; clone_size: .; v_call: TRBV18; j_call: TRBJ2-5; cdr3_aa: CASSVLAGGEETQYF; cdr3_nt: TGTGCCAGCTCAGTCCTAGCGGGGGGCGAAGAGACCCAGTACTTC